This T cell receptor (beta chain) is drawn from a study of memory CD4+ T cells and cytomegalovirus serostatus. For the study at large: Healthy Belgian adult donors included under ten CMV-positive and some 24 CMV-negative people.

The CDR3 length is 14 residues. Deletions cut 7 bases from V and 7 bases from J, with 20 bases between. Germline V gene data show CDR1 as SEHNR and CDR2 as FQNEAQ (reference sequence). Some clones are missing from TCRdb's copy, which holds only in-frame ones; the method was immunoSEQ multiplex PCR. The sample includes more than 40,000 clones, 76% of them seen just once. Single viable CD3+CD4+CD8-CD45RO+ cells were sorted as the memory CD4+ T cells. Material for sequencing was memory CD4+ T cells from blood. The clonotype originates from an adult in good health and CMV-seronegative. The rearrangement uses TRBV7-9 and TRBJ2-7; D call uncertain. The CDR3, as DNA: TGTGCCAGCACCGACCTCGGCGGACCCTCGGAGCAGTACTTC. Its protein product is CASTDLGGPSEQYF.